The entry below gives a single T cell receptor beta chain sequence along with its context. This CDR3 has 15 amino acids. Germline V gene data show CDR1 as DFQATT and CDR2 as SNEGSKA (reference sequence). The V segment lost 3 bases and the J segment 6 bases; nucleotides outside the gene matches: 14. This specimen belongs to a study of blood T cell repertoires in COVID-19. In the study overall: Whether acute or convalescent, the COVID-19 samples came from the United States, Italy and Spain. T cells, B-cell-depleted T cells, or PBMCs provided the cDNA or gDNA that served as material.

The assay was immunoSEQ multiplex PCR, and TCRdb's table has in-frame clones only and misses some. The sample consists of about 250,000 clones, around 82% of them appearing once. The chain uses TRBV20-1 and TRBJ2-7, with 7 bases aligning to TRBD2. This TCR derives from a man at least 80 years old with acute or convalescent COVID-19. The sequencing sample was made of peripheral blood. The CDR3 loop is CSASRGAGVVREQYF. The CDR3 nucleotides read TGCAGTGCTAGTCGAGGGGCGGGGGTAGTTCGCGAGCAGTACTTC.